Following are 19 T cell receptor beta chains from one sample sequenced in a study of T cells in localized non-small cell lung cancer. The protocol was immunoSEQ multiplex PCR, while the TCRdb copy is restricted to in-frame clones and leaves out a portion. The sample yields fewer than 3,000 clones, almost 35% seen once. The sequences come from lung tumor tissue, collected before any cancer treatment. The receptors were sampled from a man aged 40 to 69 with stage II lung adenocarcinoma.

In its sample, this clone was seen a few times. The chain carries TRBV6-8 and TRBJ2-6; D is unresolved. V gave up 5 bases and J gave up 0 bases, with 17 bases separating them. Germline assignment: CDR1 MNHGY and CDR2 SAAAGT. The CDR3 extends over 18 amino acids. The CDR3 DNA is TGTGCCAGCAGTGGAACAGACATGGGCAACTCTGGGGCCAACGTCCTGACTTTC. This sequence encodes CASSGTDMGNSGANVLTF.

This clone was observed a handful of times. DNA for the CDR3: TGTGCCAGCAGCTTTCGGGGGGCGAGGGATACGCAGTATTTT. Amino acid sequence: CASSFRGARDTQYF. This chain joins TRBV7-5 and TRBJ2-3; no check of the table's D call, TRBD2, against the DNA was made. TRBV7-5 is described as a pseudogene. The CDR3 runs 14 residues.

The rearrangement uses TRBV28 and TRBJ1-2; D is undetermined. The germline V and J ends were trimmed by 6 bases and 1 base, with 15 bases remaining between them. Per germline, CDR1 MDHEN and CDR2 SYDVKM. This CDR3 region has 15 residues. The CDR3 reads CASSSERGSNYGYTF. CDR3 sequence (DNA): TGTGCCAGCAGCTCCGAGCGAGGGAGTAACTATGGCTACACCTTC.

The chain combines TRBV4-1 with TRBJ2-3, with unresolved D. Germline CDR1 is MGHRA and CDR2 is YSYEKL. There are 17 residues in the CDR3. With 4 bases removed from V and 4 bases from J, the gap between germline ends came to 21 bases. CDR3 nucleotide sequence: TGCGCCAGCAGCCTCCAACCGGGCAGCGAGGTGGCAGATACGCAGTATTTT. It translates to CASSLQPGSEVADTQYF.

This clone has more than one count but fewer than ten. The chain's CDR3 is CAWTRDGYEQYF. In nucleotides, the CDR3 is TGTGCCTGGACCAGGGACGGCTACGAGCAGTACTTC. The genes are TRBV30 and TRBJ2-7; the D call may be TRBD1 or TRBD2 (5 bases each). Germline V CDR1 and CDR2: GTSNPN, SVGIG (reference sequence). This CDR3 region has 12 residues. Trimming pared 4 bases from V and 3 bases from J, leaving 10 bases between.

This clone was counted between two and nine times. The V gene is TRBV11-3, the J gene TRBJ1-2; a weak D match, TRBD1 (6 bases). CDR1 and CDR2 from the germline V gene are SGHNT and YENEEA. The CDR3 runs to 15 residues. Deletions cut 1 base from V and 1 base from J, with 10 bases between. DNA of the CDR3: TGTGCCAGCAGCTTAGGGGGGGCTCTTAACTATGGCTACACCTTC. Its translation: CASSLGGALNYGYTF.

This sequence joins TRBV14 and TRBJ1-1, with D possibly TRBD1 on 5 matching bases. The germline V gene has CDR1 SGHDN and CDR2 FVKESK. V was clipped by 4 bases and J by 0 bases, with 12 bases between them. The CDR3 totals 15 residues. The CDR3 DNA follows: TGTGCCAGCAGCCCTCCGGGACGGATGAACACTGAAGCTTTCTTT. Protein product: CASSPPGRMNTEAFF.

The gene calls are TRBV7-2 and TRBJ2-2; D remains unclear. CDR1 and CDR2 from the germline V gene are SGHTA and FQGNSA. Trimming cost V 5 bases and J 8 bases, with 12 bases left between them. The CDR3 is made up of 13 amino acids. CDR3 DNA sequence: TGTGCCAGCAGCCTTGTGGTGGGAGGGGAGCTGTTTTTT. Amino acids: CASSLVVGGELFF.

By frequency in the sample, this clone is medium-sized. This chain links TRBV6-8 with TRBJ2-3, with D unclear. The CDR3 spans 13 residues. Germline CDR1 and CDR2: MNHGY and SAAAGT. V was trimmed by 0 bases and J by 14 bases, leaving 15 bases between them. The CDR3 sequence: CASSYSGRQKWYF. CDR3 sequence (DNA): TGTGCCAGCAGTTACTCGGGAAGGCAAAAGTGGTATTTT.

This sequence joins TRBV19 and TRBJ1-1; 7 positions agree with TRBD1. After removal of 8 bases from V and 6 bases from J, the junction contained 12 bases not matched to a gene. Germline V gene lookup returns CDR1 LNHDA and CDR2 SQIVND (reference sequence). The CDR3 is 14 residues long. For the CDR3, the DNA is TGTGCCAGTCGGGTGACAGGGTTTAGCGCTGAAGCTTTCTTT. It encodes CASRVTGFSAEAFF.

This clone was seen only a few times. The DNA of the CDR3 is TGTGCCAGCAGCTCCGGGACTCGCTCTTACGAGCAGTACTTC. Its protein is CASSSGTRSYEQYF. V and J are TRBV11-3 and TRBJ2-7, with D tentatively TRBD2 (6 bases). The CDR3 is 14 residues long. The V and J ends lost 4 bases and 4 bases respectively, with 14 bases between them. CDR1 and CDR2 from the germline V gene are SGHNT and YENEEA.

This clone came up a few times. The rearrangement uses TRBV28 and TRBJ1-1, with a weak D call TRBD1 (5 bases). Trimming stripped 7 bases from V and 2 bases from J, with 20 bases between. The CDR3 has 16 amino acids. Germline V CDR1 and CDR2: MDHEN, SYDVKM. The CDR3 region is CASTPGGAVGNTEAFF. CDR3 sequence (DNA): TGTGCCAGCACCCCAGGAGGGGCGGTAGGTAACACTGAAGCTTTCTTT.

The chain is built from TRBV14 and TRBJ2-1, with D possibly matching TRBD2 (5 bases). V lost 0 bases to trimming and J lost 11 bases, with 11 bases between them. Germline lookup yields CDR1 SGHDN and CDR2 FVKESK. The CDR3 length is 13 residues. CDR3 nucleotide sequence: TGTGCCAGCAGCCAAGATTGGGGAGATAAGCAGTTCTTC. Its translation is CASSQDWGDKQFF. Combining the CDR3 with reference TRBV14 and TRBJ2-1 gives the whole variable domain EAGVTQFPSHSVIEKGQTVTLRCDPISGHDNLYWYRRVMGKEIKFLLHFVKESKQDESGMPNNRFLAERTGGTYSTLKVQPAELEDSGVYFCASSQDWGDKQFFGPGTRLTVL.

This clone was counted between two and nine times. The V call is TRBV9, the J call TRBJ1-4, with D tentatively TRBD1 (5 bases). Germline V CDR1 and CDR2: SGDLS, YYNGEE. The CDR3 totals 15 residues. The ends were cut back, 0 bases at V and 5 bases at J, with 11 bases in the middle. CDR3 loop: CASSVAGQANEKLFF. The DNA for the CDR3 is TGTGCCAGCAGCGTAGCGGGGCAGGCAAATGAAAAACTGTTTTTT.

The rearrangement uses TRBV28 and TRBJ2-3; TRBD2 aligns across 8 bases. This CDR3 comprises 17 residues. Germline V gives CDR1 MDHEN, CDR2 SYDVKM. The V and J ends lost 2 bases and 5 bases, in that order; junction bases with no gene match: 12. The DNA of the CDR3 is TGTGCCAGCAGTTTAGCCGGTGACGGGGGGGCCCTAGATACGCAGTATTTT. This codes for CASSLAGDGGALDTQYF.

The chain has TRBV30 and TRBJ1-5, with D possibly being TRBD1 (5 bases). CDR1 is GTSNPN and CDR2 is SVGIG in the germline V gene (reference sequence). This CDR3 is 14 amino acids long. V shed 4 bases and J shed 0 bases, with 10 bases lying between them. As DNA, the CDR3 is TGTGCCTGGAAGGGGCAATATAGCAATCAGCCCCAGCATTTT. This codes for CAWKGQYSNQPQHF.

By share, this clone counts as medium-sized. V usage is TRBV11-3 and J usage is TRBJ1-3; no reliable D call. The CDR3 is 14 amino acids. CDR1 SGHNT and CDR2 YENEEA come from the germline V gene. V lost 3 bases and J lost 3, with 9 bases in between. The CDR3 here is CASSLAGVGNTIYF. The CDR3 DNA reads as TGTGCCAGCAGCTTGGCGGGTGTTGGAAACACCATATATTTT.

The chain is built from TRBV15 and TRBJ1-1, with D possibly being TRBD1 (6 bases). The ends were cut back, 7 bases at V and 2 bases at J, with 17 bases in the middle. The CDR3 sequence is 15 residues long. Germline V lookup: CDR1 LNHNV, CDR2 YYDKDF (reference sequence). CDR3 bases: TGTGCCACCAATTCTCCGGGGGGCCGCAACACTGAAGCTTTCTTT. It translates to CATNSPGGRNTEAFF.

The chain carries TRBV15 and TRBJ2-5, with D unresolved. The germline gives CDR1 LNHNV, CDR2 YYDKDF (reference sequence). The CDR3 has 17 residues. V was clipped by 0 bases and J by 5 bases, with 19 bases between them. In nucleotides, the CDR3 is TGTGCCACCAGCAGAGATGCGCCGAACCGACAAACGGAGACCCAGTACTTC. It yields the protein CATSRDAPNRQTETQYF.